This T cell receptor beta chain was documented in a study of lymphopenia after photon versus proton radiotherapy. Here immunoSEQ multiplex PCR was the method, and the copy in TCRdb shows in-frame clones only, minus some. Of some 25,000 clones in the sample, around 90% were seen once. As to this clone: Its antigen is still unknown.

General study findings and limits: Photon-treated patients lost naive T cells and TCR diversity; proton-treated stayed stable. Post-nadir diversity loss with photons came from oligoclonal expansion, particularly CD8+ Temra cells.

This CDR3 has 13 residues. The V and J ends lost 1 base and 3 bases respectively, with 7 bases between them. Germline V gene data show CDR1 as SGHVS and CDR2 as FQNEAQ. The clonotype was recovered from a woman between 50 and 59 years old with cholangiocarcinoma. The source was peripheral blood, collected from a patient treated with photon-based radiotherapy. V gene TRBV7-8 combines with J gene TRBJ2-7; D gene ambiguous. The CDR3 region has the DNA TGTGCCAGCAGCTTAGGGGTCCGCTACGAGCAGTACTTC. This gives the protein CASSLGVRYEQYF.